This entry lists 25 T cell receptor beta chains sequenced from one sample in a study of regulatory T cells in long-lasting Graves disease. The sample's time point: persistent/refractory GD, antithyroid drugs over 5 years with positive TRAb. There was RNA extracted from PBMCs, and the TCR library was made from it. Relying on iRepertoire HTBI primers and Arm-PCR of CDR3 regions, the team built TCR beta libraries. TCRdb called the multiplex PCR reads again in MiXCR, with one record for every CDR3 protein. The sample lists 300,000 or so distinct CDR3 sequences, 20% occurring once. Specimen: peripheral blood mononuclear cells (PBMCs), collected when the disease was refractory, from a patient treated with antithyroid drugs. The receptors come from a female donor with Graves disease.

In its sample, this clonotype was seen many times. The chain recombines TRBV12-3 or TRBV12-4 with TRBJ1-6, with 8 bases that match TRBD1. The CDR3 has 18 amino acids. V gave up 3 bases and J gave up 6 bases; unmatched junction bases: 13. CDR3 nucleotide sequence: TGTGCCAGCAGTTTGCCCCGGACAGGGAATATTCGTAATTCACCCCTCCACTTT. It codes for CASSLPRTGNIRNSPLHF.

The CDR3 sequence: CASSSLPRGARGSPLHF. The CDR3 nucleotides are TGCGCCAGCAGCTCGTTGCCTCGCGGAGCGAGGGGTTCACCCCTCCACTTT. The rearrangement links TRBV5-1 to TRBJ1-6; tentative D call: TRBD1 (5 bases). Per the germline V gene, CDR1 is SGHRS and CDR2 is YFSETQ. There are 17 residues in the CDR3. Trimming removed 3 bases at V and 9 bases at J, with 22 bases between. Variable domain in full (rest from reference TRBV5-1 and TRBJ1-6): KAGVTQTPRYLIKTRGQQVTLSCSPISGHRSVSWYQQTPGQGLQFLFEYFSETQRNKGNFPGRFSGRQFSNSRSEMNVSTLELGDSALYLCASSSLPRGARGSPLHFGNGTRLTVT.

The rearrangement uses TRBV2 and TRBJ1-4; D is unclear. This CDR3 is built from 11 residues. The germline V and J ends were trimmed by 6 bases and 8 bases, with 7 bases remaining between them. The germline V gene has CDR1 SNHLY and CDR2 FYNNEI. The CDR3 bases are TGTGCCAGCAGGGGCCGGGAAAAACTGTTTTTT. Amino acids: CASRGREKLFF.

This clonotype was recorded at least ten times. The rearrangement joins TRBV13 to TRBJ1-2, with D possibly being TRBD1 (5 bases). Germline assignment: CDR1 PRHDT and CDR2 FYEKMQ (reference sequence). Trimming removed 5 bases at V and 2 bases at J, with 12 bases between. The CDR3 runs to 14 residues. The CDR3 here is CASSHGTENYGYTF. The CDR3, as DNA: TGTGCCAGCAGCCACGGGACGGAGAACTATGGCTACACCTTC.

This clonotype was observed many times. Germline and junction disagree at one end, which may indicate a read error. The chain has TRBV4-1 and TRBJ2-7; tentatively, D is TRBD1 or TRBD2 (7 bases each). Germline CDR1 and CDR2: MGHRA and YSYEKL. This CDR3 region has 15 residues. The CDR3 sequence: CASSQGGGGSYEQYF. The CDR3 region has the DNA TGTGCCAGCAGCCAAGGGGGCGGGGGATCTTACGAGCAGTACTTC.

Notes on this clonotype: At one of its ends the junction is not consistent with the germline gene, which may arise from a read error. Written as DNA, the CDR3 is TGCGCCAGCCGCGGCCAGGGAAGCGGGGGTGCAGATACGCAGTATTTT. Translating it yields CASRGQGSGGADTQYF. This chain connects TRBV11-1 to TRBJ2-3, with 8 positions matching TRBD2. Germline CDR1 SGHAT, CDR2 FQDESV (reference sequence). The CDR3 sequence is 16 residues long.

The sample holds many counts of this clonotype. V usage is TRBV12-3 or TRBV12-4 and J usage is TRBJ1-1; a possible D gene is TRBD1 (6 bases). Between the trimmed V and J ends, which lost 3 bases and 1 base, there was a span of 9 bases. This CDR3 is 14 amino acids long. CDR3 amino acids: CASSFRTENTEAFF. The CDR3 DNA follows: TGTGCCAGCAGTTTCAGGACAGAGAACACTGAAGCTTTCTTT.

In its sample, this clonotype was seen many times. CDR3 sequence: CASSPQLGAHGYTF. The CDR3 coding sequence is TGTGCCAGCAGCCCCCAGCTTGGGGCTCATGGCTACACCTTC. The V gene is TRBV3-1, the J gene TRBJ1-2, with D maybe TRBD1 (5 bases). Trimming pared 4 bases from V and 6 bases from J, leaving 15 bases between. Germline CDR1 and CDR2: LGHDT and YNNKEL (reference sequence). The CDR3 is 14 amino acids. Full variable domain (rest looked up from reference TRBV3-1 and TRBJ1-2): DTAVSQTPKYLVTQMGNDKSIKCEQNLGHDTMYWYKQDSKKFLKIMFSYNNKELIINETVPNRFSPKSPDKAHLNLHINSLELGDSAVYFCASSPQLGAHGYTFGSGTRLTVV.

This clonotype was detected ten times or more. This chain joins TRBV6-1 and TRBJ2-5; D not certain. V was trimmed by 5 bases and J by 2 bases, leaving 15 bases between them. The CDR3 totals 15 residues. The germline V gene encodes CDR1 MNHNS and CDR2 SASEGT. The CDR3 DNA reads TGTGCCAGCAGTCTGACGGGCCAGAGACAAGAGACCCAGTACTTC. This gives the protein CASSLTGQRQETQYF.

This clonotype was detected a few times. The chain combines TRBV7-9 with TRBJ2-4, with D hard to call. Germline V gene sequence: CDR1 SEHNR, CDR2 FQNEAQ (reference sequence). The germline V and J ends were trimmed by 5 bases and 7 bases, with 15 bases remaining between them. This CDR3 has 14 amino acids. CDR3 sequence: CASSPDQIRNIQYF. The CDR3, as DNA: TGTGCCAGCAGCCCGGACCAGATACGGAACATTCAGTACTTC.

A few counts support this clonotype. The chain recombines TRBV28 with TRBJ1-3; no firm D call. The CDR3 totals 13 residues. The germline V gene has CDR1 MDHEN and CDR2 SYDVKM. V lost 2 bases, J lost 5 bases, and 7 bases lay in between. The CDR3: CASSLRTRNTIYF. CDR3 nucleotide sequence: TGTGCCAGCAGTTTAAGGACCCGAAACACCATATATTTT. Complete variable domain (other parts from reference TRBV28 and TRBJ1-3): DVKVTQSSRYLVKRTGEKVFLECVQDMDHENMFWYRQDPGLGLRLIYFSYDVKMKEKGDIPEGYSVSREKKERFSLILESASTNQTSMYLCASSLRTRNTIYFGEGSWLTVV.

This clonotype was detected once. A much larger clone is a single base away; this may be a read error. The chain has TRBV27 and TRBJ1-1; D is unclear. CDR3 length: 14 amino acids. Germline CDR1 is MNHEY and CDR2 is SMNVEV (reference sequence). This CDR3 is CAGSLFGQGSEAFF. For the CDR3, the DNA is TGTGCCGGCAGTTTATTCGGCCAAGGGAGTGAAGCTTTCTTT.

The CDR3 region has the DNA TGTGCCAGCTCACCGGACAGGAGGAATTCACCCCTCCACTTT. Translating gives CASSPDRRNSPLHF. J is TRBJ1-6 and V is TRBV18; 7 positions agree with TRBD1. J gave up 7 bases and V 3 bases, and 3 bases lay outside the gene matches. The CDR3 length is 14 residues. The germline V gene encodes CDR1 KGHSH and CDR2 LQKENI.

Concerning this clonotype itself: A much larger clone differs from this one at a single base, so this may be a read error. CDR3 coding DNA: TGTGCCAGCAGGACTCCAGGGGACGAGCAGTACTTC. Its protein product is CASRTPGDEQYF. This chain joins TRBV6-2 or TRBV6-3 and TRBJ2-7, with TRBD1 as a possible D gene (6 bases). V shed 6 bases and J shed 5 bases, with 11 bases lying between them. Germline V lookup: CDR1 MNHEY, CDR2 SVGEGT. The CDR3 runs to 12 residues.

At least ten counts were recorded for this clonotype. This chain uses TRBV28 with TRBJ2-7, with a possible D match to TRBD2 (7 bases). Between the trimmed V and J ends, which lost 1 base and 7 bases, there was a span of 14 bases. The CDR3 sequence is 14 residues long. CDR1 is MDHEN and CDR2 is SYDVKM in the germline V gene. CDR3 sequence: CASSLYGGGGEQYF. As DNA, the CDR3 is TGTGCCAGCAGTTTATATGGGGGAGGGGGTGAGCAGTACTTC.

This clonotype was counted many times. A junction end diverges from the germline sequence, so it may reflect a read error. The chain is built from TRBV5-1 and TRBJ2-6; D gene uncertain. Germline CDR1 SGHRS, CDR2 YFSETQ. The CDR3 loop spans 14 amino acids. The CDR3 DNA reads TGTGCCAGCAGCTTACCATCTGGGGCCAACGTCCTGACTTTC. Translated: CASSLPSGANVLTF.

This clonotype was seen at least ten times. The chain has TRBV5-1 and TRBJ2-2; D unclear. V was shortened by 1 base and J by 3 bases, with 4 bases between the two germline ends. CDR1 SGHRS and CDR2 YFSETQ come from the germline V gene. The CDR3 spans 13 residues. CDR3 protein: CASSLQDTGELFF. The CDR3 bases are TGCGCCAGCAGCTTGCAGGACACCGGGGAGCTGTTTTTT.

The chain employs TRBV4-1 and TRBJ1-6; D uncertain. V lost 2 bases and J 0 bases, leaving 8 bases between the germline ends. Per germline, CDR1 MGHRA and CDR2 YSYEKL. There are 16 residues in the CDR3. The CDR3 sequence is CASSQRRPSYNSPLHF. CDR3 in DNA: TGCGCCAGCAGCCAACGAAGGCCCTCCTATAATTCACCCCTCCACTTT.

This clonotype was seen ten or more times. The rearrangement joins TRBV27 to TRBJ1-2; weak D call: TRBD1 (5 bases). This CDR3 is 17 amino acids long. V lost 6 bases, J lost 2 bases, and 22 bases lay in between. The V gene's germline CDR1 is MNHEY and CDR2 SMNVEV (reference sequence). The CDR3 sequence: CASRELSGRGKNYGYTF. In nucleotides, the CDR3 is TGTGCCAGCAGAGAACTCTCGGGACGCGGGAAAAACTATGGCTACACCTTC.

This clonotype was counted only a few times. J is TRBJ2-3 and V is TRBV7-2; tentative D call: TRBD1 (6 bases). The CDR3 runs 15 residues. Germline lookup yields CDR1 SGHTA and CDR2 FQGNSA. Trimming cost V 1 base and J 5 bases, with 13 bases left between them. CDR3 protein: CASSLERGTLDTQYF. CDR3 coding DNA: TGTGCCAGCAGCTTAGAAAGGGGGACGCTAGATACGCAGTATTTT.

A word on this clonotype: One base away lies a much larger clone, so this may be a sequencing read error. The chain links TRBV20-1 to TRBJ2-7; tentatively, D is TRBD2 (6 bases). Trimming shortened V by 3 bases and J by 5 bases, and 14 bases separated the two germline ends. CDR3 length: 13 amino acids. Germline CDR1 and CDR2: DFQATT and SNEGSKA (reference sequence). The CDR3 region is CSASTGGANEQYF. CDR3 nucleotide sequence: TGCAGTGCTAGTACCGGGGGTGCAAACGAGCAGTACTTC.

This clonotype was observed at least ten times. The V call is TRBV7-9, the J call TRBJ2-5, with no clear D. Germline V lookup: CDR1 SEHNR, CDR2 FQNEAQ (reference sequence). The CDR3 spans 14 residues. Trimming removed 5 bases at V and 3 bases at J, with 13 bases between. The CDR3 DNA sequence: TGTGCCAGCAGCCACCTACACGCGAAAGAGACCCAGTACTTC. Translation: CASSHLHAKETQYF.

This chain links TRBV5-1 with TRBJ2-7; 8 bases are a match to TRBD1. The CDR3 length is 16 residues. The V gene end was trimmed by 2 bases and the J gene end by 5 bases; junction bases not matched to a gene: 12. Germline V CDR1 and CDR2: SGHRS, YFSETQ. The CDR3 DNA reads TGCGCCAGCAGCTTAATAACCCCCGGGACAGGCGACGAGCAGTACTTC. This sequence encodes CASSLITPGTGDEQYF.

In this sample, this clonotype turned up many times. The chain is built from TRBV6-1 and TRBJ1-4; no clear D. V lost 4 bases to trimming and J lost 7 bases, with 13 bases between them. Germline loops: CDR1 MNHNS, CDR2 SASEGT. The CDR3 length is 14 residues. As DNA, the CDR3 is TGTGCCAGCAGTGCTCAGCTACAAGGTGAAAAACTGTTTTTT. This gives the protein CASSAQLQGEKLFF.

This clonotype was counted between two and nine times. The V and J genes are TRBV11-1 and TRBJ2-7; TRBD1 matches at 8 bases. The CDR3 is made up of 14 amino acids. Germline V CDR1 and CDR2: SGHAT, FQDESV (reference sequence). With 5 bases clipped from V and 1 base from J, the junction kept 4 bases outside the gene matches. The DNA for the CDR3 is TGTGCCAGCAGCCGGACAGGGAGGTCCTACGAGCAGTACTTC. It codes for CASSRTGRSYEQYF. Filled out from reference TRBV11-1 and TRBJ2-7, the complete variable domain reads EAEVAQSPRYKITEKSQAVAFWCDPISGHATLYWYRQILGQGPELLVQFQDESVVDDSQLPKDRFSAERLKGVDSTLKIQPAELGDSAMYLCASSRTGRSYEQYFGPGTRLTVT.